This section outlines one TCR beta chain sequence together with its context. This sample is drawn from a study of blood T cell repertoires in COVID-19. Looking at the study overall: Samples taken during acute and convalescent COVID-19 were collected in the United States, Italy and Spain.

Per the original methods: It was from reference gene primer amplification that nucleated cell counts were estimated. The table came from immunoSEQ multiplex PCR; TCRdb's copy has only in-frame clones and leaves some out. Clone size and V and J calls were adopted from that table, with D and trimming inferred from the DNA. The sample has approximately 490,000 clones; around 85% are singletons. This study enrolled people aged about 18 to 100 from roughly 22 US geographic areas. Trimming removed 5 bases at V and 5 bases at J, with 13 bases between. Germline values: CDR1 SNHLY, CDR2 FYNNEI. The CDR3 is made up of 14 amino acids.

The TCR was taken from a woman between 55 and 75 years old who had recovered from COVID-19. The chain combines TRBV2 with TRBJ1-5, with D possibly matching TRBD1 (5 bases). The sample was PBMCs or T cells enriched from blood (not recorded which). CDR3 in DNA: TGTGCCAGCAGTTCTGGAGGGGCGGATCAGCCCCAGCATTTT. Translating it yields CASSSGGADQPQHF.